This entry lists 15 T cell receptor beta chains sequenced from one sample in a study of PD-L1 blockade in urothelial cancer. Only in-frame clones appear in the TCRdb table, and some are missing; sequencing was by immunoSEQ multiplex PCR. The sample gives tens of thousands of clones, approximately 85% of which show up once; approximately 2% is in the top ten. Noted time point: peripheral blood 6 weeks after treatment start. Source: PBMCs, taken around atezolizumab (anti-PD-L1) treatment. Receptors were obtained from a man aged 50 to 60 with urothelial cancer.

The rearrangement uses TRBV5-1 and TRBJ2-2; 11 bases are shared with TRBD1. Germline V gene data show CDR1 as SGHRS and CDR2 as YFSETQ. This CDR3 has 16 amino acids. Trimming cost V 1 base and J 6 bases; bases outside gene matches: 5. This chain's CDR3 is CASSLFGTGGAGELFF. The CDR3 region has the DNA TGCGCCAGCAGCTTGTTTGGGACAGGGGGAGCCGGGGAGCTGTTTTTT.

This clone was observed a handful of times. The chain combines TRBV19 with TRBJ1-2, with D unclear. Trimming removed 0 bases from V and 6 bases from J, with 11 bases in between. This CDR3 region has 14 residues. CDR1 LNHDA and CDR2 SQIVND come from the germline V gene (reference sequence). As DNA, the CDR3 is TGTGCCAGTAGTATAGACAGTTATGAGGATGGCTACACCTTC. The encoded protein is CASSIDSYEDGYTF.

V usage is TRBV27 and J usage is TRBJ1-2; tentative D call: TRBD1 (6 bases). Trimming stripped 2 bases from V and 4 bases from J, with 8 bases between. The germline CDR1 and CDR2 sequences are MNHEY and SMNVEV (reference sequence). CDR3 length: 13 residues. CDR3 sequence (DNA): TGTGCCAGCAGTTTAGGGGGCCTCTATGGCTACACCTTC. This translates into CASSLGGLYGYTF.

This sequence joins TRBV5-1 and TRBJ1-5; 9 bases fit TRBD1. V shed 3 bases, J shed 7 bases, and the junction held 5 bases outside the gene matches. Germline-derived CDR1 and CDR2 are SGHRS and YFSETQ. This CDR3 region has 14 residues. This CDR3 is CASSSGQGGQPQHF. CDR3 in DNA: TGCGCCAGCAGCTCGGGACAGGGTGGACAGCCCCAGCATTTT.

The chain uses TRBV29-1 and TRBJ2-2; 8 bases are a match to TRBD2. Germline-derived CDR1 and CDR2 are SQVTM and ANQGSEA. This CDR3 comprises 15 residues. V lost 5 bases to trimming and J lost 0 bases; unmatched junction nucleotides: 5. CDR3 nucleotides: TGCAGCGTTAACGCGGGGGGCGCGAACACCGGGGAGCTGTTTTTT. This gives the protein CSVNAGGANTGELFF.

The CDR3 loop reads CASSAQGTDSPLHF. The CDR3 coding sequence is TGTGCCAGCAGTGCACAGGGGACGGATTCACCCCTCCACTTT. J is TRBJ1-6 and V is TRBV6-6; TRBD1 matches 7 bases. Germline CDR1 reads MNHNY; CDR2 reads SVGAGI (reference sequence). The CDR3 extends over 14 amino acids. J was trimmed by 8 bases and V by 5 bases; bases with no gene match: 6.

The chain recombines TRBV19 with TRBJ2-2; D perhaps matches TRBD2 (5 bases). V lost 4 bases to trimming and J lost 0 bases, with 9 bases between them. The CDR3 runs 15 residues. Germline loops: CDR1 LNHDA, CDR2 SQIVND (reference sequence). CDR3 sequence: CASSKAGANTGELFF. The CDR3 DNA reads as TGTGCCAGTAGTAAGGCGGGTGCGAACACCGGGGAGCTGTTTTTT.

The rearrangement links TRBV5-1 to TRBJ2-2; the match to TRBD1 covers 7 bases. CDR1 and CDR2 (germline): SGHRS, YFSETQ. V was pared by 1 base and J by 3 bases, with 0 bases of the junction left unmatched. The CDR3 is 14 residues long. The CDR3 sequence: CASSLTGDTGELFF. CDR3 DNA: TGCGCCAGCAGCTTGACAGGGGACACCGGGGAGCTGTTTTTT.

This clone was seen just once. The chain carries TRBV6-6 and TRBJ1-2; TRBD1 matches at 8 bases. Germline lookup yields CDR1 MNHNY and CDR2 SVGAGI (reference sequence). The ends lost 4 bases at V and 5 bases at J; junction bases unmatched: 9. The CDR3 spans 15 residues. Written as DNA, the CDR3 is TGTGCCAGCAGTTGGACAGGGAGAGGGCTATATGGCTACACCTTC. Encoded protein: CASSWTGRGLYGYTF.

There are a few counts of this clone. V and J are TRBV30 and TRBJ1-2; the match to TRBD1 covers 8 bases. The CDR3 totals 14 residues. Germline trimming cut 3 bases from V and 5 bases from J; bases unmatched to any gene: 8. Looked up from germline, CDR1 is GTSNPN and CDR2 is SVGIG (reference sequence). The CDR3 nucleotides read TGTGCCTGGAGCGGCTTGGACAGGGAATATGGCTACACCTTC. It yields the protein CAWSGLDREYGYTF.

This clone was picked up a small number of times. J is TRBJ1-2 and V is TRBV7-9, with D possibly matching TRBD1 (5 bases). Trimming left V 2 bases short and J 5 bases short, with 15 bases between. This CDR3 comprises 15 residues. Germline CDR1 reads SEHNR; CDR2 reads FQNEAQ (reference sequence). CDR3 DNA: TGTGCCAGCAGCTTACAAACAGGTCCCGGGTATGGCTACACCTTC. Amino acid sequence: CASSLQTGPGYGYTF. The variable domain in full, with the rest retrieved from reference TRBV7-9 and TRBJ1-2, is DTGVSQNPRHKITKRGQNVTFRCDPISEHNRLYWYRQTLGQGPEFLTYFQNEAQLEKSRLLSDRFSAERPKGSFSTLEIQRTEQGDSAMYLCASSLQTGPGYGYTFGSGTRLTVV.

The chain recombines TRBV27 with TRBJ2-7; 10 bases map to TRBD1. The CDR3 is 16 residues long. Germline loops: CDR1 MNHEY, CDR2 SMNVEV (reference sequence). The V and J ends lost 6 bases and 2 bases, in that order; junction bases with no gene match: 10. The CDR3 nucleotides read TGTGCCAGCAGCACCGACAGGGGGCTTAATCCCTACGAGCAGTACTTC. It codes for CASSTDRGLNPYEQYF.

This chain joins TRBV5-1 and TRBJ2-7; 7 bases agree with TRBD1. Germline CDR1 is SGHRS and CDR2 is YFSETQ. The CDR3 has 12 amino acids. The trim removed 4 bases at V and 6 bases at J, leaving 4 bases unmatched. The CDR3 is CASSTDRAEQYF. The DNA of the CDR3 is TGCGCCAGCAGCACAGACAGGGCCGAGCAGTACTTC.

The V gene is TRBV28, the J gene TRBJ2-1; D is perhaps TRBD2 (6 bases). This CDR3 has 15 amino acids. Germline CDR1 MDHEN, CDR2 SYDVKM. The germline V and J ends were trimmed by 6 bases and 1 base, with 13 bases remaining between them. CDR3 sequence reads: CASRELALSYNEQFF. As DNA, the CDR3 is TGTGCCAGCAGGGAGCTAGCGTTGTCCTACAATGAGCAGTTCTTC.

V usage is TRBV9 and J usage is TRBJ2-6; perhaps TRBD1 as D (5 bases). CDR1 SGDLS and CDR2 YYNGEE come from the germline V gene. Trimming pared 0 bases from V and 2 bases from J, leaving 12 bases between. The CDR3 length is 17 residues. The CDR3 DNA reads as TGTGCCAGCAGCGTAGTTCAGGGTACGACTGGGGCCAACGTCCTGACTTTC. Translation: CASSVVQGTTGANVLTF.